This is a list of T cell receptor beta chains from one sample in a study of T cell responses to AZD1222 COVID-19 vaccine. Data came from immunoSEQ multiplex PCR; TCRdb stores just in-frame clones and leaves some out. The sample gives 90,000 to 120,000 clones, roughly 90% of which show up once; approximately 4.3% is in the top ten. The specimen was peripheral blood, collected on day 0 of AZD1222 vaccination. The receptor source for this set is an adult in good health. CDR3s include the opening cysteine and the closing phenylalanine or tryptophan. The D gene is left open where the match is weak. A row's size may be missing; if present it is once, few, many or a size class.

TRBV12-3/TRBV12-4	.	.	TRBJ1-1	TGTGCCAGCAGCAGGGCAAGGAACACTGAAGCTTTCTTT	CASSRARNTEAFF
TRBV28	TRBD1	.	TRBJ1-3	TGTGCCAGCAGTTTATCCGTAAGTCGGACAGGAAGAGGAAACACCATATATTTT	CASSLSVSRTGRGNTIYF
TRBV18	.	medium-sized	TRBJ1-1	TGTGCCAGCTCACCATCCAACACTGAAGCTTTCTTT	CASSPSNTEAFF
TRBV7-3	TRBD2	.	TRBJ2-3	TGTGCCAGCAGCTTAATATTAGCGGGAGCGGGAGATACGCAGTATTTT	CASSLILAGAGDTQYF
TRBV6-5	TRBD1	.	TRBJ2-1	TGTGCCAGCACGGGACAGGGGTTGGATGAGCAGTTCTTC	CASTGQGLDEQFF
TRBV29-1	TRBD1	once	TRBJ1-3	TGCAGCGTTGGAGGGACAGGAGCCTCCTCTGGAAACACCATATATTTT	CSVGGTGASSGNTIYF
TRBV7-6	TRBD1	.	TRBJ1-2	TGTGCCAGCAGCATGTCGACAGGGGCCTCTGGCTATGGCTACACCTTC	CASSMSTGASGYGYTF
TRBV19	.	.	TRBJ1-1	TGTGCCAGTAGAGAATGGGCGGGGAATATGAACACTGAAGCTTTCTTT	CASREWAGNMNTEAFF
TRBV7-9	.	.	TRBJ2-1	TGTGCCAGCAGCTTAGTCAAGGGTCAGTACAATGAGCAGTTCTTC	CASSLVKGQYNEQFF
TRBV4-1	.	.	TRBJ1-6	TGCGCCAGCAGCAAGCTCGGTTGGCCCCTCGATTCACCCCTCCACTTT	CASSKLGWPLDSPLHF
TRBV9	.	.	TRBJ1-1	TGTGCCAGCAGCGTCCCTTACCGGGGCCAGAGGGGCTTT	CASSVPYRGQRGF
TRBV27	TRBD1	few	TRBJ1-1	TGTGCCAGCAGTTTGACAGGGTTGAACACTGAAGCTTTCTTT	CASSLTGLNTEAFF